A single sample is the source of the 10 T cell receptor beta chains below, sequenced in a study of cytomegalovirus exposure and HLA in healthy donors. PCR primers comprised 60 Vbeta and 13 Jbeta primers. Sequencing was performed with immunoSEQ multiplex PCR; in TCRdb, only in-frame clones are kept and a portion is missing. This table has some 200,000 clones, roughly 87% appearing once. Sequenced material: PBMCs. These receptors were taken from a girl under three years old in good health and CMV-seronegative.

CDR3 region: CASSLGLEAGVWGDTGELFF. CDR3 nucleotides: TGTGCCAGCAGCTTAGGATTAGAAGCGGGAGTATGGGGGGACACCGGGGAGCTGTTTTTT. The chain recombines TRBV5-4 with TRBJ2-2; 8 bases match TRBD2. Germline V CDR1 and CDR2: SGHNT, YYREEE (reference sequence). The V gene end was trimmed by 2 bases and the J gene end by 3 bases; junction bases not matched to a gene: 18. The CDR3 totals 20 residues.

DNA for the CDR3: TGTGCCAGTAGTGCTCGGGGCACTGAAGCTTTCTTT. This translates into CASSARGTEAFF. The chain carries TRBV19 and TRBJ1-1; D is undetermined. The V and J ends lost 5 bases and 4 bases respectively, with 8 bases between them. The V gene's germline CDR1 is LNHDA and CDR2 SQIVND (reference sequence). The CDR3 length is 12 residues.

The chain is built from TRBV5-1 and TRBJ2-1, with TRBD1 identical over 8 bases. The trim removed 0 bases at V and 8 bases at J, leaving 16 bases unmatched. Germline CDR1 is SGHRS and CDR2 is YFSETQ. The CDR3 consists of 18 residues. CDR3: CASSLGGTDRVRLDEQFF. CDR3 nucleotides: TGCGCCAGCAGCTTGGGGGGCACGGACAGGGTAAGGCTGGATGAGCAGTTCTTC.

This rearrangement joins TRBV6-5 to TRBJ2-1, with 7 bases matching TRBD2. The germline V gene encodes CDR1 MNHEY and CDR2 SVGAGI. The V gene end was trimmed by 2 bases and the J gene end by 6 bases; junction bases not matched to a gene: 7. The CDR3 totals 15 residues. The CDR3 nucleotides are TGTGCCAGCAGTTACGTGCCAGGGAGGGGCAATGAGCAGTTCTTC. It translates to CASSYVPGRGNEQFF.

In its sample, this clone was seen once. The V call is TRBV4-2, the J call TRBJ2-3; TRBD2 matches 12 bases. Germline-derived CDR1 and CDR2 are LGHNA and YNFKEQ. J lost 4 bases, V lost 2 bases, and 7 bases had no gene match. The CDR3 consists of 17 residues. CDR3 loop: CASSQHWTSGKADTQYF. The CDR3 region has the DNA TGTGCCAGCAGCCAACATTGGACTAGCGGGAAAGCAGATACGCAGTATTTT.

The gene calls are TRBV7-9 and TRBJ2-5; no clear D gene. V shed 8 bases and J shed 0 bases, with 13 bases lying between them. Germline CDR1 and CDR2: SEHNR and FQNEAQ (reference sequence). The CDR3 sequence is 14 residues long. This CDR3 reads CASGNQTYQETQYF. The CDR3 DNA reads TGTGCCAGCGGCAACCAAACGTACCAAGAGACCCAGTACTTC. The variable domain in full, with the rest retrieved from reference TRBV7-9 and TRBJ2-5, is DTGVSQNPRHKITKRGQNVTFRCDPISEHNRLYWYRQTLGQGPEFLTYFQNEAQLEKSRLLSDRFSAERPKGSFSTLEIQRTEQGDSAMYLCASGNQTYQETQYFGPGTRLLVL.

The chain carries TRBV10-3 and TRBJ1-2; perhaps TRBD1 as D (5 bases). Germline-derived CDR1 and CDR2 are ENHRY and SYGVKD. This CDR3 has 13 residues. Trimming pared 6 bases from V and 1 base from J, leaving 9 bases between. The CDR3 DNA follows: TGTGCCATCAGGCCCAGGGATAACTATGGCTACACCTTC. It is translated as CAIRPRDNYGYTF.

The rearrangement uses TRBV4-1 and TRBJ1-6; 7 nucleotides match TRBD1. The CDR3 runs to 17 residues. After removal of 1 base from V and 10 bases from J, the junction contained 13 bases not matched to a gene. Germline V gives CDR1 MGHRA, CDR2 YSYEKL. The CDR3 region has the DNA TGCGCCAGCAGCCAAGTCTGGGTGGGGGCAGGGGGGTCACCCCTCCACTTT. Translating gives CASSQVWVGAGGSPLHF.

The chain employs TRBV27 and TRBJ2-7, with D possibly being TRBD1 (6 bases). The CDR3 is 14 amino acids. The germline CDR1 and CDR2 sequences are MNHEY and SMNVEV (reference sequence). The germline V and J ends were trimmed by 3 bases and 3 bases, with 12 bases remaining between them. CDR3 residues: CASSFRQGSYEQYF. CDR3 nucleotide sequence: TGTGCCAGCAGTTTTAGGCAGGGGAGCTACGAGCAGTACTTC.

V usage is TRBV7-2 and J usage is TRBJ2-3; weak D call: TRBD2 (7 bases). This CDR3 spans 15 amino acids. Germline values: CDR1 SGHTA, CDR2 FQGNSA. The V end was cut by 1 base, the J end by 6 bases, with 14 bases between. For the CDR3, the DNA is TGTGCCAGCAGCTTAGGTGGCGGGGGCCTGGATACGCAGTATTTT. It yields the protein CASSLGGGGLDTQYF.